The T cell receptor beta chain under discussion was sequenced for a study of cytomegalovirus exposure and HLA in healthy donors. At the level of the study: From 190 million or so T cells, an earlier analysis saw roughly 120 million unique TCR beta sequences. General study findings and limits: Segments of the TCR beta V type were, in most cases, productive about 87% or about 30% of the time in an earlier analysis. Indistinguishable V segments, including TRBV6-2 and TRBV6-3, were excluded.

PCR primers comprised 60 Vbeta and 13 Jbeta primers. Method: immunoSEQ multiplex PCR; TCRdb's copy keeps in-frame clones and lacks some. The repertoire holds 100,000 to 150,000 clones, around 78% seen once, with 6% to 8% in the top ten. As for this clone: Its antigen is unidentified.

CDR1 and CDR2 from the germline V gene are MNHNS and SASEGT. The CDR3 has 13 amino acids. The receptor comes from a woman aged 40 to 55 in good health and CMV-seronegative. The specimen was PBMCs. This chain connects TRBV6-1 to TRBJ2-5; a weak D match, TRBD1 (5 bases). The DNA end favors TRBJ2-7, so the J call may be wrong. The CDR3 protein is CASSATDPYEQYF. Written as DNA, the CDR3 is TGTGCCAGCAGTGCGACAGATCCCTACGAGCAGTACTTC.